The 15 T cell receptor beta chains given below trace back to one sample, sequenced in a study of regulatory T cells in long-lasting Graves disease. Stated time point: persistent/refractory GD, antithyroid drugs over 5 years with positive TRAb. RNA isolated from PBMCs was used to make the TCR library. With iRepertoire HTBI primers and Arm-PCR of CDR3 regions, TCR beta libraries were built. TCRdb independently ran MiXCR on the multiplex PCR reads; one entry per CDR3 protein. This table holds approximately 380,000 distinct CDR3 sequences, roughly 20% found once. This sample comprised peripheral blood mononuclear cells (PBMCs), obtained when the disease was refractory, from a patient treated with antithyroid drugs. These receptors were taken from a female donor with Graves disease.

This clonotype was seen more than once but under ten times. The chain links TRBV6-1 to TRBJ2-7; tentative D call: TRBD2 (6 bases). The CDR3 runs 15 residues. The V end was cut by 2 bases, the J end by 7 bases, with 18 bases between. Per the germline V gene, CDR1 is MNHNS and CDR2 is SASEGT. As DNA, the CDR3 is TGTGCCAGCAGTGAATCGACTGGCGGGGTTGGTGAGCAGTACTTC. Translating gives CASSESTGGVGEQYF.

This clonotype was seen many times. The V gene is TRBV28, the J gene TRBJ2-2, with 7 bases identical to TRBD2. The CDR3 sequence is 15 residues long. Trimming at V came to 6 bases and at J to 1 base, leaving 5 bases not matched to a gene. CDR1 MDHEN and CDR2 SYDVKM come from the germline V gene. In DNA form, the CDR3 reads TGTGCCAGCAGGGAAGCGGGAATGAACACCGGGGAGCTGTTTTTT. As protein: CASREAGMNTGELFF.

CDR3 nucleotides: TGTGCCAGCAGCAGGGGGGGTTGGGAGACCCAGTACTTC. Translated, it gives CASSRGGWETQYF. The genes are TRBV6-1 and TRBJ2-5; D assignment may be TRBD1 or TRBD2 (7 bases each). This CDR3 has 13 residues. Per the germline V gene, CDR1 is MNHNS and CDR2 is SASEGT. V was cut by 6 bases and J by 5 bases, with 13 bases left in between.

The J gene is TRBJ1-1, the V gene TRBV6-1; 10 nucleotides align to TRBD1. The germline gives CDR1 MNHNS, CDR2 SASEGT. V gave up 6 bases and J gave up 2 bases; unmatched junction bases: 9. The CDR3 is 16 amino acids. The CDR3 loop reads CASSTRQGAGNTEAFF. The CDR3 DNA reads as TGTGCCAGCAGCACAAGACAGGGGGCAGGCAACACTGAAGCTTTCTTT.

This chain links TRBV7-9 with TRBJ1-1; D is ambiguous. Germline V CDR1 and CDR2: SEHNR, FQNEAQ (reference sequence). Trimming left V 4 bases short and J 3 bases short, with 21 bases between. The CDR3 contains 17 residues. The CDR3 nucleotides are TGTGCCAGCAGCTCCCACTCGAGAGGGAGATGGGACACTGAAGCTTTCTTT. This encodes CASSSHSRGRWDTEAFF.

This clonotype showed up many times. The V gene is TRBV7-2, the J gene TRBJ2-5; 10 bases align to TRBD1. Germline V gene lookup returns CDR1 SGHTA and CDR2 FQGNSA. Trimming cost V 1 base and J 5 bases; bases outside gene matches: 4. The CDR3 runs to 15 residues. The CDR3, as DNA: TGTGCCAGCAGCTTAGTGGGACAGGGGAGGGAGACCCAGTACTTC. Translation: CASSLVGQGRETQYF.

This clonotype was counted ten times or more. V and J are TRBV11-2 and TRBJ1-1; possible D gene TRBD1, 6 bases. From germline, CDR1 is SGHAT and CDR2 FQNNGV. This CDR3 spans 15 amino acids. The V end was cut by 3 bases, the J end by 5 bases, with 16 bases between. CDR3 nucleotides: TGTGCCAGCAGCTTTGGTGGGCGGGGGCTTACTGAAGCTTTCTTT. It codes for CASSFGGRGLTEAFF.

This clonotype appeared a few times. The chain joins TRBV20-1 to TRBJ2-5; 15 positions match TRBD2. Germline V CDR1 and CDR2: DFQATT, SNEGSKA (reference sequence). CDR3 length: 16 amino acids. The V gene end was trimmed by 6 bases and the J gene end by 1 base; junction bases not matched to a gene: 6. DNA for the CDR3: TGCAGTGCATGGACTAGCGGGAGGGCCGCCCAAGAGACCCAGTACTTC. Protein sequence: CSAWTSGRAAQETQYF.

Many counts were recorded for this clonotype. V gene TRBV4-1 combines with J gene TRBJ1-5; no firm D call. The V gene's germline CDR1 is MGHRA and CDR2 YSYEKL. The CDR3 covers 16 residues. Trimming cost V 0 bases and J 6 bases, with 15 bases left between them. CDR3 in DNA: TGCGCCAGCAGCCAAGATCCCCCCCAGGTCGGTCAGCCCCAGCATTTT. It encodes CASSQDPPQVGQPQHF.

This clonotype was detected ten times or more. The chain employs TRBV27 and TRBJ2-7; D is unclear. The V gene's germline CDR1 is MNHEY and CDR2 SMNVEV (reference sequence). The germline V and J ends were trimmed by 2 bases and 2 bases, with 13 bases remaining between them. This CDR3 comprises 15 residues. The CDR3 nucleotides are TGTGCCAGCAGTTTAGATTTCGGCAAAGCCTACGAGCAGTACTTC. This encodes CASSLDFGKAYEQYF.

This clonotype came up a few times. The genes are TRBV27 and TRBJ2-7; TRBD1 or TRBD2 may be the D gene (5 bases each). CDR1 and CDR2 (germline): MNHEY, SMNVEV (reference sequence). V was cut by 5 bases and J by 7 bases, with 21 bases left in between. The CDR3 is made up of 15 amino acids. The CDR3 sequence: CASSDGALTTDEQYF. CDR3 sequence (DNA): TGTGCCAGCAGTGATGGGGCGCTGACTACCGATGAGCAGTACTTC.

This clonotype was seen at least ten times. V is TRBV12-3 or TRBV12-4 and J is TRBJ1-1, with 7 nucleotides matching TRBD1. J gave up 0 bases and V 7 bases, and 8 bases lay outside the gene matches. This CDR3 contains 15 residues. The CDR3 coding sequence is TGTGCCAGCACCCAGGGGGGTTGGATGAACACTGAAGCTTTCTTT. It yields the protein CASTQGGWMNTEAFF.

This clonotype was found a few times. The chain employs TRBV6-5 and TRBJ2-2; 11 bases map to TRBD2. Germline assignment: CDR1 MNHEY and CDR2 SVGAGI. Unmatched junction bases numbered 5, after V lost 2 bases and J lost 6 bases. There are 16 residues in the CDR3. The CDR3 loop reads CASSYGVAGGPGELFF. CDR3 bases: TGTGCCAGCAGTTACGGGGTAGCGGGAGGGCCCGGGGAGCTGTTTTTT.

A few counts support this clonotype. The CDR3 bases are TGCGCCAGCAGCAGGGCAGGAGAGAATAATGAAAAACTGTTTTTT. Encoded protein: CASSRAGENNEKLFF. The J gene is TRBJ1-4, the V gene TRBV5-1; D remains ambiguous. This CDR3 contains 15 residues. Per germline, CDR1 SGHRS and CDR2 YFSETQ. The V gene lost 4 bases and the J gene lost 4 bases, with 14 bases spanning the gap.

This clonotype was observed at least ten times. The chain couples TRBV6-1 to TRBJ1-6, with 11 positions matching TRBD1. Germline V CDR1 and CDR2: MNHNS, SASEGT. V lost 8 bases to trimming and J lost 8 bases; unmatched junction nucleotides: 5. This CDR3 is 14 amino acids long. The CDR3 DNA follows: TGTGCCAGCGTGAGGACAGGGGGCGATTCACCCCTCCACTTT. Residues: CASVRTGGDSPLHF.